This T cell receptor (beta chain) stems from a study of Tregs in tolerant kidney transplant recipients. Study results and caveats: Tolerant patients' donor-specific Tregs expanded beyond overall Tregs, suggesting antigen-driven growth.

Of note for this clone: Antigen unknown.

Related graft donors supplied nonmyeloablative bone marrow transplants, and mixed chimerism was transient. Repertoires were generated with immunoSEQ multiplex PCR, while TCRdb's copy carries only in-frame clones and drops some. The table shows about 50,000 clones, with about nine tenths occurring only once. The clonotype comes from a human patient who received a combined kidney and bone marrow transplant. The graft donor may have contributed some T cells. Sequenced material: CD8+ T cells from blood (PBMCs), taken 12 months after the transplant.

This CDR3 reads CASSFGRGRIHEQYF. DNA of the CDR3: TGTGCCAGCAGCTTCGGAAGGGGAAGAATCCACGAGCAGTACTTC. The chain links TRBV11-2 to TRBJ2-7, with D possibly TRBD1 on 5 matching bases. CDR3 length: 15 residues. With 3 bases removed from V and 5 bases from J, the gap between germline ends came to 17 bases. Germline CDR1 is SGHAT and CDR2 is FQNNGV. The variable domain in full, with the rest retrieved from reference TRBV11-2 and TRBJ2-7, is EAGVAQSPRYKIIEKRQSVAFWCNPISGHATLYWYQQILGQGPKLLIQFQNNGVVDDSQLPKDRFSAERLKGVDSTLKIQPAKLEDSAVYLCASSFGRGRIHEQYFGPGTRLTVT.